Below are 3 T cell receptor beta chains sequenced from a single sample in a study of T cell responses to AZD1222 COVID-19 vaccine. The data were produced by immunoSEQ multiplex PCR, yet TCRdb's version contains in-frame clones alone and is incomplete. Among about 93,000 clones listed, around nine tenths were seen once. The sequences come from peripheral blood, collected on day 0 of AZD1222 vaccination. These receptors originate from an adult in good health.

This clone was found once. The J gene is TRBJ2-7, the V gene TRBV11-2; 13 nucleotides agree with TRBD2. CDR3 length equals 17 residues. The junction had 13 bases not matched to a gene; V was cut back by 8 bases and J by 3 bases. Germline CDR1 is SGHAT and CDR2 is FQNNGV. In DNA form, the CDR3 reads TGTGCCAGCTCCGGACTAGCGGGAGTCTTCACCGGCTACGAGCAGTACTTC. Its translation: CASSGLAGVFTGYEQYF.

Here the CDR3 reads CASSPQAAGANVLTF. The CDR3 DNA follows: TGTGCCAGCAGCCCCCAAGCCGCCGGGGCCAACGTCCTGACTTTC. The chain combines TRBV7-3 with TRBJ2-6; D gene uncertain. The V end was cut by 5 bases, the J end by 4 bases, with 12 bases between. Germline loops: CDR1 SGHTA, CDR2 FQGTGA. CDR3 size: 15 residues.

This clone was recorded once. This rearrangement joins TRBV28 to TRBJ1-4, with TRBD1 identical over 8 bases. V was clipped by 5 bases and J by 11 bases; unmatched bases: 16. The germline gives CDR1 MDHEN, CDR2 SYDVKM. CDR3 length: 16 residues. Here the CDR3 DNA reads TGTGCCAGCAGTACGCCTCCGGGGACAGGACCACAGAAACTGTTTTTT. This codes for CASSTPPGTGPQKLFF.